This T cell receptor (beta chain) stems from a study of T cell changes during pregnancy in multiple sclerosis. This CDR3 contains 17 residues. From germline, CDR1 is MNHNS and CDR2 SASEGT. Losses at the gene ends were 4 bases for V and 0 bases for J; bases not matched to a gene: 11. Produced via immunoSEQ multiplex PCR; TCRdb's table is partial and in-frame only. The sample includes 35,000 to 45,000 clones, about 90% of them seen just once. The J gene is TRBJ2-5, the V gene TRBV6-1; 7 bases fit TRBD2. Sequenced here: CD4+ T cells from peripheral blood mononuclear cells, sampled before pregnancy. The origin of this receptor is a female donor with multiple sclerosis, enrolled in a pregnancy study. CDR3 coding DNA: TGTGCCAGCAGTGGAATAGGAGGGAGGGGCAACCAAGAGACCCAGTACTTC. Its translation: CASSGIGGRGNQETQYF.